This T cell receptor (beta chain) was profiled in a study of T and B cells in COVID-19 patients. Whole-study findings and limits: In COVID-19 patients, T cell receptor beta variable and joining gene use was reportedly strongly skewed.

Each TRB amplification used about 250-550 ng of genomic DNA from blood. BIOMED2 TRB-A/B primer pools were used in multiplex TRB PCR. TCRdb independently ran MiXCR on the multiplex PCR reads; one entry per CDR3 protein. In the table there are about 5,200 distinct CDR3 sequences, 25% to 30% of which are singletons. Trimming took off 1 base at V and 1 base at J, with 11 bases between the two ends. This CDR3 is built from 15 residues. By share of the sample, this clonotype is medium-sized. Its target is unknown. This TCR derives from a human donor with active COVID-19. Sequencing was done on a sample of blood. This rearrangement joins TRBV12-3 or TRBV12-4 to TRBJ2-7; D remains unclear. Here the CDR3 DNA reads TGTGCCAGCAGTTTAGTCTCCCTTTTATCCTACGAGCAGTACTTC. It codes for CASSLVSLLSYEQYF.